This is a list of T cell receptor beta chains from one sample in a study of T cells expressing NK-cell markers. From its re-call of the 5' RACE reads, TCRdb lists each CDR3 protein once, without DNA. The table gives some 110,000 distinct CDR3 sequences; the top ten clones make up under 20% of it. The sample taken for sequencing was blood T cells: a sorted CD56 or NKG2C T cell subset, CD4+ or CD8+ T cells, or bulk PBMC T cells (not recorded which). The receptors were gathered from a woman between 18 and 70 years old in good health. CDR3s include the opening cysteine and the closing phenylalanine or tryptophan.

V gene	J gene	CDR3 length	CDR3 protein
TRBV7-9	TRBJ2-3	15	CASSLGPDSTDTQYF
TRBV28	TRBJ2-1	14	CASAEAGGDNEQFF
TRBV7-8	TRBJ2-1	19	CASSPRPGTGEGLYNEQFF
TRBV5-1	TRBJ1-1	15	CASSLVWEGSTEAFF
TRBV29-1	TRBJ1-3	13	CSGATGAGNTIYF
TRBV4-3	TRBJ2-3	17	CASSHAPSGGSTDTQYF
TRBV12-3/TRBV12-4	TRBJ2-1	13	CASSFSGGDEQFF
TRBV15	TRBJ2-5	12	CATSRVEETQYF
TRBV5-5	TRBJ2-5	14	CASSLVGSRETQYF
TRBV29-1	TRBJ2-3	13	CSWRGARTDTQYF
TRBV6-5	TRBJ2-1	14	CASSYSGDIYEQFF
TRBV13	TRBJ2-1	15	CASSLGPDSFNEQFF
TRBV12-3/TRBV12-4	TRBJ2-1	15	CASSGQSGTYNEQFF
TRBV15	TRBJ1-4	15	CATSPGRTTNEKLFF
TRBV6-5	TRBJ2-7	15	CASSSRDGGWYEQYF